Detailed here is one T cell receptor beta chain. The antigen remains unidentified. The sample is drawn from a study of PD-1 blockade in classical Hodgkin lymphoma. The time point: newly diagnosed, previously untreated cHL patient sample. Comparators were PBMCs taken from newly diagnosed, untreated classical Hodgkin lymphoma. Germline values: CDR1 SGHAT, CDR2 FQNNGV. This CDR3 is 16 amino acids long. Trimming left V 2 bases short and J 2 bases short, with 14 bases between. Using immunoSEQ multiplex PCR, the repertoire was profiled, and TCRdb retains in-frame clones only, with some absent. The sample holds 25,000 to 35,000 clones; 94% are singletons and the top ten take 2% to 2.5%. Findings and caveats of the study: Why repertoires differed is undefined; disease activity or prior therapy possibly contributed. As was reported, newly diagnosed patients showed lower baseline TCR diversity than healthy donors did.

This receptor was obtained from a human donor with classical Hodgkin lymphoma. Sequencing used peripheral blood mononuclear cells (PBMCs). V usage is TRBV11-2 and J usage is TRBJ2-3; maybe TRBD2 (5 bases). Written as DNA, the CDR3 is TGTGCCAGCAGCTTACGGGGTGGGGTGATCACAGATACGCAGTATTTT. Its protein is CASSLRGGVITDTQYF.